These 20 T cell receptor beta chains originate from one sample sequenced in a study of identical twins. TCRdb re-derived calls from the 5' RACE reads in MiXCR, one entry per CDR3 protein. The table has 640,000 or so distinct CDR3 sequences, roughly 6% seen once; the top ten hold approximately 1.6%. The material sequenced was naive T cells sorted from blood. The source is a man younger than 35 in good health.

This clonotype was detected only a few times. The gene calls are TRBV6-2 or TRBV6-3 and TRBJ1-1; 7 positions match TRBD1. Germline trimming cut 4 bases from V and 0 bases from J; bases unmatched to any gene: 11. Germline values: CDR1 MNHEY, CDR2 SVGEGT. The CDR3 loop spans 17 amino acids. DNA for the CDR3: TGTGCCAGCAGTTGGGACAGACCTCTCCTTATGAACACTGAAGCTTTCTTT. It translates to CASSWDRPLLMNTEAFF.

This clonotype was seen many times. The CDR3 region is CASSSGTGDTGELFF. Here the CDR3 DNA reads TGTGCCAGCAGTTCGGGGACAGGGGACACCGGGGAGCTGTTTTTT. This sequence joins TRBV6-5 and TRBJ2-2, with 10 nucleotides matching TRBD1. Germline V gives CDR1 MNHEY, CDR2 SVGAGI. CDR3 length equals 15 residues. V lost 4 bases and J lost 3; bases outside the gene matches: 2.

This clonotype has a count of ten or more. The CDR3 nucleotides read TGTGCCAGCGAATCCAGCGGGCCCTCCTACGAGCAGTACTTC. This sequence encodes CASESSGPSYEQYF. The rearrangement joins TRBV6-2 or TRBV6-3 to TRBJ2-7; the D gene is possibly TRBD2 (6 bases). Trimming took 8 bases from V and 0 from J, leaving 14 bases between them. CDR1 is MNHEY and CDR2 is SVGEGT in the germline V gene. This CDR3 has 14 residues.

This clonotype has a handful of counts. The V and J genes are TRBV30 and TRBJ2-4; D perhaps matches TRBD1 (5 bases). Trimming pared 0 bases from V and 8 bases from J, leaving 8 bases between. Germline lookup yields CDR1 GTSNPN and CDR2 SVGIG (reference sequence). The CDR3 consists of 12 residues. The CDR3 here is CAWSVQGDIQYF. CDR3 nucleotide sequence: TGTGCCTGGAGTGTACAAGGGGACATTCAGTACTTC.

This clonotype was counted a few times. The chain carries TRBV12-3 or TRBV12-4 and TRBJ2-2; TRBD1 might be the D (5 bases). Trimming took 11 bases from V and 0 from J, leaving 13 bases between them. The CDR3 is 14 residues long. The DNA for the CDR3 is TGTGCCCAGGGTAGGCGTTCGAACACCGGGGAGCTGTTTTTT. This codes for CAQGRRSNTGELFF.

There are a few counts of this clonotype. CDR3 in amino acids: CASFRRGTEAFF. The CDR3 DNA is TGTGCCAGTTTTAGGAGGGGCACTGAAGCTTTCTTT. J is TRBJ1-1 and V is TRBV19, with a tentative D call TRBD1 (5 bases). The V and J ends lost 8 bases and 4 bases respectively, with 11 bases between them. This CDR3 is 12 amino acids long. Germline CDR1 is LNHDA and CDR2 is SQIVND (reference sequence).

This clonotype has ten or more counts. The J gene is TRBJ2-5, the V gene TRBV20-1, with unresolved D. Germline values: CDR1 DFQATT, CDR2 SNEGSKA (reference sequence). The length of the CDR3 is 13 residues. The V and J ends lost 6 bases and 2 bases respectively, with 13 bases between them. The CDR3 reads CSAGETEQETQYF. In DNA form, the CDR3 reads TGCAGTGCCGGCGAGACGGAACAAGAGACCCAGTACTTC.

This clonotype was seen ten or more times. The V and J genes are TRBV4-2 and TRBJ2-3; D uncertain. Looked up from germline, CDR1 is LGHNA and CDR2 is YNFKEQ. The length of the CDR3 is 15 residues. With 1 base removed from V and 1 base from J, the gap between germline ends came to 9 bases. The CDR3 protein is CASSQGGLGTDTQYF. CDR3 DNA sequence: TGTGCCAGCAGCCAAGGAGGTTTGGGCACAGATACGCAGTATTTT.

This chain uses TRBV5-1 with TRBJ2-5, with no clear D. Trimming took 5 bases from V and 2 from J, leaving 10 bases between them. The germline V gene encodes CDR1 SGHRS and CDR2 YFSETQ. The CDR3 sequence is 13 residues long. The CDR3, as DNA: TGCGCCAGCAGAGGGCTTCAACAAGAGACCCAGTACTTC. It specifies CASRGLQQETQYF.

Comment on this clonotype: With a much larger clone just one base away, this may be a read error. The rearrangement links TRBV12-3 or TRBV12-4 to TRBJ2-2; the D is unclear. This CDR3 is 15 amino acids long. CDR3 bases: TGTGCCGGCAGTTTAGCAGCGACTTACTCCGGGGAGCTGTTTTTT. This translates into CAGSLAATYSGELFF.

This clonotype was counted a few times. The chain combines TRBV27 with TRBJ2-5, with TRBD1 matching over 10 bases. After removal of 8 bases from V and 5 bases from J, the junction contained 8 bases not matched to a gene. The CDR3 loop spans 14 amino acids. Germline V CDR1 and CDR2: MNHEY, SMNVEV (reference sequence). CDR3 amino acids: CASGTGVRGETQYF. The CDR3 region has the DNA TGTGCCAGCGGGACAGGGGTGCGAGGGGAGACCCAGTACTTC.

The rearrangement joins TRBV7-2 to TRBJ1-4; D is unresolved. Germline CDR1 is SGHTA and CDR2 is FQGNSA. With 1 base removed from V and 10 bases from J, the gap between germline ends came to 10 bases. There are 13 residues in the CDR3. CDR3: CASSLVRSAKLFF. The CDR3 DNA reads as TGTGCCAGCAGCTTAGTCAGGTCGGCAAAACTGTTTTTT.

J is TRBJ1-4 and V is TRBV18; TRBD1 is a possible D gene (5 bases). In germline, CDR1 is KGHSH, CDR2 LQKENI. The ends were cut back, 3 bases at V and 7 bases at J, with 12 bases in the middle. This CDR3 is 14 amino acids long. CDR3 nucleotide sequence: TGTGCCAGCTCACCCGACTGGCAGGGTGAAAAACTGTTTTTT. It translates to CASSPDWQGEKLFF.

This clonotype was counted only a few times. The V and J genes are TRBV4-1 and TRBJ2-1; the D gene is possibly TRBD1 (6 bases). V shed 1 base and J shed 2 bases, with 15 bases lying between them. From germline, CDR1 is MGHRA and CDR2 YSYEKL. The CDR3 sequence is 17 residues long. The CDR3 spells CASSQGVSSGAYNEQFF. In DNA form, the CDR3 reads TGCGCCAGCAGCCAAGGTGTCAGTTCAGGGGCCTACAATGAGCAGTTCTTC.

The chain is built from TRBV20-1 and TRBJ2-2, with TRBD2 matching 12 bases. Looked up from germline, CDR1 is DFQATT and CDR2 is SNEGSKA (reference sequence). The V segment lost 3 bases and the J segment 2 bases; nucleotides outside the gene matches: 4. The CDR3 extends over 16 amino acids. CDR3 in amino acids: CSARASGRANTGELFF. Written as DNA, the CDR3 is TGCAGTGCTAGGGCTAGCGGGAGGGCCAACACCGGGGAGCTGTTTTTT.

V is TRBV3-1 and J is TRBJ1-2; a weak D match, TRBD1 (6 bases). The V gene's germline CDR1 is LGHDT and CDR2 YNNKEL (reference sequence). V lost 5 bases, J lost 7 bases, and 17 bases lay in between. There are 14 residues in the CDR3. CDR3 loop: CASSALTGGSGYTF. The CDR3, as DNA: TGTGCCAGCAGCGCCTTGACAGGTGGCAGTGGCTACACCTTC.

Only a few counts were recorded for this clonotype. The chain recombines TRBV30 with TRBJ1-3, with D perhaps TRBD1 (5 bases). Germline values: CDR1 GTSNPN, CDR2 SVGIG (reference sequence). V was cut by 6 bases and J by 2 bases, with 20 bases left in between. The CDR3 is 16 amino acids. The CDR3 spells CACSTHSGGTGNTIYF. The CDR3 nucleotides read TGTGCCTGTTCAACTCACAGCGGGGGGACTGGAAACACCATATATTTT.

This clonotype appeared many times. V usage is TRBV7-2 and J usage is TRBJ2-7; possible D gene TRBD2, 5 bases. The CDR3 spans 14 residues. V lost 2 bases to trimming and J lost 1 base, with 9 bases between them. The germline gives CDR1 SGHTA, CDR2 FQGNSA. The CDR3 region is CASSLRRASYEQYF. CDR3 DNA: TGTGCCAGCAGCTTAAGGCGGGCATCCTACGAGCAGTACTTC.

Ten or more counts support this clonotype. V is TRBV4-2 and J is TRBJ2-1; TRBD2 aligns across 7 bases. The CDR3 length is 16 residues. CDR1 LGHNA and CDR2 YNFKEQ come from the germline V gene. The trim removed 0 bases at V and 0 bases at J, leaving 2 bases unmatched. CDR3 amino acids: CASSQEASGSYNEQFF. The CDR3, as DNA: TGTGCCAGCAGCCAAGAGGCTAGCGGCTCCTACAATGAGCAGTTCTTC.

This clonotype was observed many times. The V gene is TRBV20-1, the J gene TRBJ2-1, with TRBD2 matching 8 bases. The CDR3 length is 12 residues. Germline CDR1 is DFQATT and CDR2 is SNEGSKA (reference sequence). CDR3 residues: CSVGGGNNEQFF. The CDR3 bases are TGCAGCGTGGGCGGGGGGAACAATGAGCAGTTCTTC.